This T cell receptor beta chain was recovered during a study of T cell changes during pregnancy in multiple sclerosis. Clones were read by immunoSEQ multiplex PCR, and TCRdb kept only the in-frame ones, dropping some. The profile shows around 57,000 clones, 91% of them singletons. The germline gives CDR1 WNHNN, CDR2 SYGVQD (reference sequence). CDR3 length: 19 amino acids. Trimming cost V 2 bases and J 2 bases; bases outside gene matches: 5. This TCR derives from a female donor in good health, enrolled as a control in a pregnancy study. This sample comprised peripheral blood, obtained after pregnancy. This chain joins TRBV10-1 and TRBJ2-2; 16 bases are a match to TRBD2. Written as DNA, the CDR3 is TGCGCCAGCAGTGAGAAGGGACTAGCGGGGGGGGGAAACACCGGGGAGCTGTTTTTT. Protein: CASSEKGLAGGGNTGELFF.